There are a few counts of the clone carrying this T cell receptor beta chain. The target antigen is unknown. One end of the junction fails to match germline, which may point to a read error. This specimen belongs to a study of beta chain features in type 1 diabetes. The study, taken as a whole, reports: Among all four CD4+ subsets, Type 1 diabetes patients had TCRB CDR3s that were moderately but significantly shorter. Compared to healthy donors, patients appeared to have naive, central memory and Treg TCRB repertoires that were more alike.

Per germline, CDR1 SGHTA and CDR2 FQGNSA. CDR3 length: 14 amino acids. TCRB transcripts that were expressed got sequenced, as all of the isolated RNA had been reverse transcribed. Sequencing was performed with immunoSEQ multiplex PCR; in TCRdb, only in-frame clones are kept and a portion is missing. The table shows some 63,000 clones, with 45% to 50% occurring only once. Source material: central memory CD4+ T cells from blood. The TCR was taken from a man younger than 40 with type 1 diabetes. The rearrangement uses TRBV7-2 and TRBJ2-7; TRBD2 aligns across 10 bases. CDR3 protein: CASRLAGGSYEQYF. The CDR3 DNA is TGTGCCAGCAGATTAGCGGGAGGATCCTACGAGCAGTACTTC.